The rows below give T cell receptor beta chains drawn from one sample of a study of T cells in Graves' hyperthyroidism and ophthalmopathy. TCRdb ran MiXCR on the multiplex PCR reads and lists one entry per CDR3 protein. Here the sample spans about 370,000 distinct CDR3 sequences, roughly 15% being singletons. The sample was blood. These receptors were obtained from a woman in her sixties or seventies with Graves' ophthalmopathy. Each CDR3 is given with its conserved first and last residue. The order of the fields is J gene, V gene, D gene, clone size, CDR3 DNA, CDR3 protein. The D gene is left open where the match is weak. Clone size is stated in some rows and not others, as once, few, many or a class when expanded.

TRBJ2-1	TRBV7-2	TRBD2	few	TGTGCCAGCAGGCCCGGGACTACCTTTTCATACAATGAGCAGTTCTTC	CASRPGTTFSYNEQFF
TRBJ2-7	TRBV19	TRBD1	few	TGTGCCAGTAGGCCGGGACAGGGGTTAAAAGAGCAGTACTTC	CASRPGQGLKEQYF
TRBJ2-1	TRBV5-8	TRBD1	many	TGTGCCAGCAGCACCGACAGGGGGTCCTACAATGAGCAGTTCTTC	CASSTDRGSYNEQFF
TRBJ1-4	TRBV4-1	-	-	TGCGCCAGCAGCCGGAGGGTCAATGAAAAACTGTTTTTT	CASSRRVNEKLFF
TRBJ1-6	TRBV10-3	TRBD1	many	TGTGCCATCAGTGAAGGGGACAGGGGGTTTTATAATTCACCCCTCCACTTT	CAISEGDRGFYNSPLHF
TRBJ2-1	TRBV19	TRBD1	-	TGTGCCAGTAGTATAGAGCCAGGGACAGGGAAATCGTATGAGCAGTTCTTC	CASSIEPGTGKSYEQFF
TRBJ2-1	TRBV24-1	TRBD2	-	TGTGCCACCAGTGACTCCTTAGCGGGTGCCTACAATGAGCAGTTCTTC	CATSDSLAGAYNEQFF
TRBJ2-3	TRBV4-1	TRBD1	many	TGCGCCAGCAGCCAACCCGGGACAGGGGTAGATACGCAGTATTTT	CASSQPGTGVDTQYF
TRBJ2-7	TRBV7-9	TRBD1	few	TGTGCCAGCAGCTTGGGGACAGGGGGCTCCGACGAGCAGTACTTC	CASSLGTGGSDEQYF
TRBJ1-5	TRBV7-8	-	many	TGTGCCAGCAGCTTCCCCACGCGTCGGGGGCGTTATAGCAATCAGCCCCAGCATTTT	CASSFPTRRGRYSNQPQHF
TRBJ1-5	TRBV28	TRBD1	many	TGTGCCAGCAGTTCGGGACAGGGGGCGCGAATTCAGCCCCAGCATTTT	CASSSGQGARIQPQHF
TRBJ2-4	TRBV28	TRBD1	-	TGTGCCAGCGAAGGGACAGGGGGCGCATTATCAATCATGGCCAAAAACATTCAGTACTTC	CASEGTGGALSIMAKNIQYF
TRBJ1-1	TRBV27	-	few	TGTGCCAGCAGTGCCGCCGGGGGCGTCACTGAAGCTTTCTTT	CASSAAGGVTEAFF
TRBJ1-6	TRBV27	-	-	TGTGCCAGCAGTTTATCTTTTCAGGGTCGGGGGTATTCGAATTCACCCCTCCACTTT	CASSLSFQGRGYSNSPLHF
TRBJ1-2	TRBV2	TRBD1	-	TGTGCCAGCACCCTTCAAACCGGGACAGGCGGCTACACCTTC	CASTLQTGTGGYTF
TRBJ2-7	TRBV5-1	TRBD2	once	TGCGCCAGCAGCTTACCTAGCGGGAGGCATGAGCAGTACTTC	CASSLPSGRHEQYF
TRBJ2-2	TRBV7-2	TRBD2	many	TGTGCCAGCAGCTTATTCGGGAGCGGGAGTCCCACCGGGGAGCTGTTTTTT	CASSLFGSGSPTGELFF
TRBJ1-1	TRBV28	-	many	TGTGCCAGCAGTTCAGCAGGGTTGATGGAAGCTTTCTTT	CASSSAGLMEAFF
TRBJ2-5	TRBV12-3/TRBV12-4	TRBD2	many	TGTGCCAGCAGTTACCGGACTAGCGGGAGGGAGACCCAGTACTTC	CASSYRTSGRETQYF
TRBJ2-1	TRBV20-1	TRBD2	-	TGCAGTGCTAGACCCCGGGGGGCGGGAGGGTCTGAGCAGTTCTTC	CSARPRGAGGSEQFF
TRBJ2-7	TRBV20-1	-	-	TGCAGTGCTAGGCGGAGGATAGGGACCTACGAGCAGTACTTC	CSARRRIGTYEQYF
TRBJ1-2	TRBV20-1	TRBD1	many	TGCAGTGCTAGAGGACAGGGGGTAAGCGGCTACACCTTC	CSARGQGVSGYTF
TRBJ2-7	TRBV6-1	-	-	TGTGCCACCAAGCGGGCCAGACAAGACGAGCAGTACTTC	CATKRARQDEQYF
TRBJ2-7	TRBV2	-	many	TGTGCCAGCAGCGAGGGGAGTCGGTACGAGCAGTACTTC	CASSEGSRYEQYF
TRBJ2-1	TRBV2	-	many	TGTGCCAGCATCCAGGGGAGAGGGTCCAATGAGCAGTTCTTC	CASIQGRGSNEQFF
TRBJ2-3	TRBV6-1	TRBD2	few	TGTGCCAGCAGCCGGGGACTAGCGGGAGACGGTGGCACAGATACGCAGTATTTT	CASSRGLAGDGGTDTQYF
TRBJ2-7	TRBV3-1	TRBD1	many	TGTGCCAGCAGCCAAGAAAGGGCCAGGGGGCTTGACGAGCAGTACTTC	CASSQERARGLDEQYF